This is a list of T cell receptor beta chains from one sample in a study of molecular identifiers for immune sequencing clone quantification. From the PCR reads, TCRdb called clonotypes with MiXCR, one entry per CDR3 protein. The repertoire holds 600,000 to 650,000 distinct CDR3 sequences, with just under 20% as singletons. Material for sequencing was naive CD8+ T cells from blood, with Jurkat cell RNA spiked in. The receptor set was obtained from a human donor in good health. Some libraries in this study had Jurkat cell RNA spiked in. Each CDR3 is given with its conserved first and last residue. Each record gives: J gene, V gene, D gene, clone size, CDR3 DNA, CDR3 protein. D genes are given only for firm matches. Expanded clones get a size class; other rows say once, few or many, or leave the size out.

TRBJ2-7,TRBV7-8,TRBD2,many,TGTGCCAGCAGCTTAGTGCCGGGGGGGGGGTTGTTCTACGAGCAGTACTTC,CASSLVPGGGLFYEQYF
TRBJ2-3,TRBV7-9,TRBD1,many,TGTGCCAGCAGCCTACAGGGGGTAGTCACAGATACGCAGTATTTT,CASSLQGVVTDTQYF
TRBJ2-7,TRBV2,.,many,TGTGCCAGCAACCTCGACACGGGTTCCGCCGAGCAGTACTTC,CASNLDTGSAEQYF
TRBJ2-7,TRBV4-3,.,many,TGCGCCAGCAGCCAAGATTTCGGCGGGGTACTCTCCTACGAGCAGTACTTC,CASSQDFGGVLSYEQYF
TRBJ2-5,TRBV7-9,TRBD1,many,TGTGCCAGCTCATCGGGACAGCTACAAGAGACCCAGTACTTC,CASSSGQLQETQYF
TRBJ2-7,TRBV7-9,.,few,TGTGCCAGCAGCCCCGACCGGGTCGGGGGGCGATACGAGCAGTACTTC,CASSPDRVGGRYEQYF
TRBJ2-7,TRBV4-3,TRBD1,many,TGCGCCAGCAGCAAGTCCGGGACAGGCCCCTACGAGCAGTACTTC,CASSKSGTGPYEQYF
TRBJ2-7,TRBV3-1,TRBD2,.,TGTGCCAGCAGCCAAAAACTAGCGGGAGGCACCTACGAGCAGTACTTC,CASSQKLAGGTYEQYF
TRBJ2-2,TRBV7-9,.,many,TGTGCCAGCATTACGCTCTTGGCCGGGGAGCTGTTTTTT,CASITLLAGELFF
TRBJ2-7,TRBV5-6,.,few,TGTGCCAGCAGCGCCCCGACGGGGGACACCACCTACGAGCAGTACTTC,CASSAPTGDTTYEQYF
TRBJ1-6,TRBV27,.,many,TGTGCCAGCAGTGAGCAGGGGAGTAGCTCACCCCTCCACTTT,CASSEQGSSSPLHF
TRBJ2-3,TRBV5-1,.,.,TGCGCCAGCAGCTTGGAAGGGGGGCAGTACGTCACAGATACGCAGTATTTT,CASSLEGGQYVTDTQYF
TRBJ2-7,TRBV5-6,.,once,TGTGCCAGCAGCGGTAGGGGGACCCCCTACGAGCAGTACTTC,CASSGRGTPYEQYF
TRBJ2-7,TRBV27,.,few,TGTGCCACCAAAGAAGGGGATGAGCAGTACTTC,CATKEGDEQYF
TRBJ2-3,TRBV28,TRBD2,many,TGTGCCAGCAGACTGCCGGGACTAGCGGGGTCTAGCACAGATACGCAGTATTTT,CASRLPGLAGSSTDTQYF
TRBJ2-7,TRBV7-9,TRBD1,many,TGTGCCAGCAGCTCCCGGGACAGGGGTAACTCCTCCTACGAGCAGTACTTC,CASSSRDRGNSSYEQYF
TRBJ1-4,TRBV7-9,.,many,TGTGCCAGCAGCCACCCACAGTCTCCGTCTCGTGAAAAACTGTTTTTT,CASSHPQSPSREKLFF
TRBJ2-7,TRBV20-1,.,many,TGCAGTGCTAGAGTGCAGGGTACCTACGAGCAGTACTTC,CSARVQGTYEQYF
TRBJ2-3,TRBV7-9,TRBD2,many,TGTGCCAGCAGCGAACCCCGGGGAGCGGGGGGGAGGATCGGCACAGATACGCAGTATTTT,CASSEPRGAGGRIGTDTQYF
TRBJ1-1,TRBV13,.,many,TGTGCCAGCAGCCCATATGGGGGGACGAACACTGAAGCTTTCTTT,CASSPYGGTNTEAFF
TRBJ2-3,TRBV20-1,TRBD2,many,TGCAGTGCTAGTCTAGTAACTAGCGGGGGGTACACAGATACGCAGTATTTT,CSASLVTSGGYTDTQYF
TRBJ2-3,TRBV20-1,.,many,TGCAGTGCTAGAGATCGACAATCGTACTCCACAGATACGCAGTATTTT,CSARDRQSYSTDTQYF
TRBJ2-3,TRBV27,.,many,TGTGCCAGCAGTTTGTCGAGTGGTGCTAGCACAGATACGCAGTATTTT,CASSLSSGASTDTQYF